A single T cell receptor beta chain is shown here with its context. The antigen is not known. The record originates from a study of CD4+ T cells in melanoma. Study-wide findings and caveats: In melanoma, neoantigen-specific CD4+ T cells reportedly differed in differentiation state.

This table comes from immunoSEQ multiplex PCR, and its TCRdb copy is limited to in-frame clones, with some not included. The data show some 50,000 clones, roughly 89% seen once. This CDR3 has 15 amino acids. Per germline, CDR1 SGDLS and CDR2 YYNGEE. V was cut by 4 bases and J by 8 bases, with 19 bases left in between. This sequence originates from a human donor with melanoma. The sequenced sample was peripheral blood. V is TRBV9 and J is TRBJ2-1, with D maybe TRBD1 (6 bases). CDR3 DNA: TGTGCCAGCAGCTTAACCAACAGGGAAGAGGATGAGCAGTTCTTC. It yields the protein CASSLTNREEDEQFF. Complete variable domain (other parts from reference TRBV9 and TRBJ2-1): DSGVTQTPKHLITATGQRVTLRCSPRSGDLSVYWYQQSLDQGLQFLIQYYNGEERAKGNILERFSAQQFPDLHSELNLSSLELGDSALYFCASSLTNREEDEQFFGPGTRLTVL.